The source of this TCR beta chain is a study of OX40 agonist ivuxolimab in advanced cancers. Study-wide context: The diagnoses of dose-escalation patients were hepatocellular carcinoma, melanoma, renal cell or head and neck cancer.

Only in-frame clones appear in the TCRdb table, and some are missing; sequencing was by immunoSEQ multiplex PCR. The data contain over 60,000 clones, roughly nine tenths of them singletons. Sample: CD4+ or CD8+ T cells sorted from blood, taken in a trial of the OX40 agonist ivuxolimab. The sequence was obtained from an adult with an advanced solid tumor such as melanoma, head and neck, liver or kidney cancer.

The CDR3 region is CASSQGDGTPKYEQYF. The DNA for the CDR3 is TGCGCCAGCAGCCAAGGGGACGGGACACCCAAATACGAGCAGTACTTC. The chain has TRBV4-1 and TRBJ2-7, with TRBD1 as a possible D gene (6 bases). V was pared by 1 base and J by 4 bases, with 17 bases between. CDR3 size: 16 residues. CDR1 is MGHRA, CDR2 YSYEKL, per germline.